This T cell receptor (beta chain) was obtained from a study of blood T cell repertoires in COVID-19. This clone was counted a single time. V was cut by 10 bases and J by 3 bases, with 15 bases left in between. This CDR3 has 13 amino acids. Per germline, CDR1 SEHNR and CDR2 FQNEAQ (reference sequence). The table came from immunoSEQ multiplex PCR; TCRdb's copy has only in-frame clones and leaves some out. The sample lists roughly 170,000 clones, approximately 78% occurring once. The clonotype originates from a woman in her forties or fifties who had recovered from COVID-19. Source material: PBMCs or T cells enriched from blood (not recorded which). The chain uses TRBV7-9 and TRBJ2-5; weak D call: TRBD2 (5 bases). DNA of the CDR3: TGTGCCACGGGCGGGCAGAAAGAAGAGACCCAGTACTTC. The encoded protein is CATGGQKEETQYF.